This T cell receptor beta chain comes out of a study of blood T cell repertoires in COVID-19. The overall study: PBMCs, B-cell-depleted T cells, or T cells were the source of the cDNA or gDNA that made up the material.

Cohort 3 recovered donors had two negative PCRs, clearance, or symptom resolution. Clones were sequenced by immunoSEQ multiplex PCR, and TCRdb holds only the in-frame ones, with some missing. Of over 400,000 clones listed, 88% are singletons. Germline CDR1 reads SGHDN; CDR2 reads FVKESK. CDR3 length equals 15 residues. The V and J ends lost 0 bases and 2 bases respectively, with 8 bases between them. This sequence originates from a woman aged 60-75 years who had recovered from COVID-19. What was sequenced was PBMCs or T cells enriched from blood (not recorded which). The rearrangement uses TRBV14 and TRBJ2-1; the D gene is possibly TRBD2 (5 bases). CDR3 sequence: CASSQERAAYNEQFF. In DNA form, the CDR3 reads TGTGCCAGCAGCCAAGAGAGGGCGGCCTACAATGAGCAGTTCTTC.